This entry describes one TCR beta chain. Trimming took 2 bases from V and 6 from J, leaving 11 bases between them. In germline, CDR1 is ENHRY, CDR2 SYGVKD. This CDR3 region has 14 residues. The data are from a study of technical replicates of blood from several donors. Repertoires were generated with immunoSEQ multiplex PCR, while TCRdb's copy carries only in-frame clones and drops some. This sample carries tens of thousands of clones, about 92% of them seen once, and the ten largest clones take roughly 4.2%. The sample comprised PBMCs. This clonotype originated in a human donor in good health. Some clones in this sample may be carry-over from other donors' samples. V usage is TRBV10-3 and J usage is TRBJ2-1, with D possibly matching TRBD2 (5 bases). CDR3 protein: CAISEPGFINEQFF. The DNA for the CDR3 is TGTGCCATCAGTGAGCCGGGGTTCATCAATGAGCAGTTCTTC.